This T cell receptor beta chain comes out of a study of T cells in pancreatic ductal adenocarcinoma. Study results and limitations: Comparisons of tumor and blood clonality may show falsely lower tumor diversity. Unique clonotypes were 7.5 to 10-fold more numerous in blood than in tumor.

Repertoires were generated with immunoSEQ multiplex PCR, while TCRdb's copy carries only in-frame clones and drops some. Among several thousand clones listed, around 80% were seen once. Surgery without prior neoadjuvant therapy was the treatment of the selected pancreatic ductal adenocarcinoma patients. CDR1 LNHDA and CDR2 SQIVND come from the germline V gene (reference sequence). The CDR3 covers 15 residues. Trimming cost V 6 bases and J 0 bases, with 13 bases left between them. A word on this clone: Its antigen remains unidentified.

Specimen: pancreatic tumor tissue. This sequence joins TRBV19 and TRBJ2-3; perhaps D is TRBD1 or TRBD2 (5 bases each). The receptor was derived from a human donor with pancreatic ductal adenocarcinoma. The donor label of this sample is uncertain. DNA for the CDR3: TGTGCCAGTAGCGCCGGGACCCGGAGCACAGATACGCAGTATTTT. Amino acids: CASSAGTRSTDTQYF. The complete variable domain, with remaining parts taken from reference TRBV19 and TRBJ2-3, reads DGGITQSPKYLFRKEGQNVTLSCEQNLNHDAMYWYRQDPGQGLRLIYYSQIVNDFQKGDIAEGYSVSREKKESFPLTVTSAQKNPTAFYLCASSAGTRSTDTQYFGPGTRLTVL.